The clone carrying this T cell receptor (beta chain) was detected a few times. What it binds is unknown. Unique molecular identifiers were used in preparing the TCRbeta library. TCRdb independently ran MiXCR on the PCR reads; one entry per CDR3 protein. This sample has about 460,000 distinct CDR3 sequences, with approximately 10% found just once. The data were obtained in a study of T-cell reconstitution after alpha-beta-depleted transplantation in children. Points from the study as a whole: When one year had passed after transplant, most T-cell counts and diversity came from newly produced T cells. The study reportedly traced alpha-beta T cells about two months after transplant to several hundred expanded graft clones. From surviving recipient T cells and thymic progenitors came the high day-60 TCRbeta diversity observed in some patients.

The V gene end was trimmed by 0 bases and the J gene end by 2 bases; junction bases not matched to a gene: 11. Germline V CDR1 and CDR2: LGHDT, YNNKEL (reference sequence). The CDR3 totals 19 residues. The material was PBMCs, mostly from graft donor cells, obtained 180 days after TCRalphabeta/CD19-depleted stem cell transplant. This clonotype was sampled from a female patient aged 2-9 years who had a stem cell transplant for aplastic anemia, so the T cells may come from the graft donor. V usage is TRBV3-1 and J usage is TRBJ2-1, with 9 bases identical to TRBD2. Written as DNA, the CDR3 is TGTGCCAGCAGCCAAGAAAGGGGGGAGCGGGAGGCCGCCTACAATGAGCAGTTCTTC. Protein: CASSQERGEREAAYNEQFF.